This T cell receptor beta chain was identified in a study of pediatric ulcerative colitis. Sequencing was at survey level. Generated by immunoSEQ multiplex PCR, the TCRdb table keeps only in-frame clones and is missing some. The sample has about 15,000 clones; just under 90% are singletons. A word on this clone: The antigen is not known.

Trimming removed 2 bases at V and 1 base at J, with 8 bases between. CDR3 length: 14 amino acids. From germline, CDR1 is MNHEY and CDR2 SMNVEV (reference sequence). Study results and caveats: Two patients' blood samples yielded substantially fewer templates. Ulcerative colitis patients shared more blood-rectal clones than controls.

Sequenced: blood. The sequence was collected from a boy between 10 and 17 years old with moderate ulcerative colitis. This chain connects TRBV27 to TRBJ1-2, with unresolved D. CDR3 residues: CASSLSYSNYGYTF. As DNA, the CDR3 is TGTGCCAGCAGTTTAAGTTACAGTAACTATGGCTACACCTTC.